These 29 T cell receptor beta chains were sequenced from one sample in a study of T cell changes during pregnancy in multiple sclerosis (dated by TCRdb to between 2018 and 2021). Libraries came from the immunoSEQ multiplex PCR assay. TCRdb provides this immuneACCESS table in a form limited to in-frame rearrangements. Some clones are lacking; in checked studies, under half of them reflect an unresolved V gene, and why the rest are absent is not known. The sample records roughly 90,000 clones, more than 85% of which are singletons. Together, the top ten hold under 2% of the sample. This sample comprised peripheral blood, obtained in the first trimester of pregnancy. These receptors came from a female donor in good health, enrolled as a control in a pregnancy study.

The gene calls are TRBV27 and TRBJ1-2, with TRBD1 matching over 7 bases. CDR1 is MNHEY, CDR2 SMNVEV, per germline (reference sequence). With V trimmed by 8 bases and J by 4 bases, 1 base remained unmatched. The CDR3 covers 11 residues. CDR3 protein: CASRDSYGYTF. In DNA, the CDR3 is TGTGCCAGCCGGGACAGCTATGGCTACACCTTC.

The chain joins TRBV7-2 to TRBJ2-7, with TRBD2 identical over 7 bases. The germline V gene encodes CDR1 SGHTA and CDR2 FQGNSA. The CDR3 consists of 16 residues. The J segment lost 0 bases and the V segment lost 5 bases, leaving 10 bases of the junction unmatched. CDR3 coding DNA: TGTGCCAGCAGCCGGCGCGGGGGACCGAGCTCCTACGAGCAGTACTTC. Translated: CASSRRGGPSSYEQYF.

J is TRBJ1-4 and V is TRBV28; 9 positions agree with TRBD1. The junction had 5 bases not matched to a gene; V was cut back by 5 bases and J by 7 bases. The length of the CDR3 is 14 residues. CDR1 is MDHEN and CDR2 is SYDVKM in the germline V gene. The CDR3 sequence: CASSLTGGGEKLFF. The DNA for the CDR3 is TGTGCCAGCAGTCTGACAGGGGGAGGTGAAAAACTGTTTTTT.

About this clone: The same CDR3 can be traced to other DNA sequences in this sample. This chain links TRBV5-1 with TRBJ2-3; D is uncertain. V was clipped by 7 bases and J by 0 bases, with 6 bases between them. This CDR3 comprises 12 residues. Germline V CDR1 and CDR2: SGHRS, YFSETQ. The chain's CDR3 is CASSPSTDTQYF. CDR3 DNA sequence: TGCGCCAGCTCTCCTAGCACAGATACGCAGTATTTT.

The chain is built from TRBV9 and TRBJ2-2, with D uncertain. This CDR3 region has 14 residues. With 0 bases removed from V and 7 bases from J, the gap between germline ends came to 10 bases. The germline CDR1 and CDR2 sequences are SGDLS and YYNGEE. In nucleotides, the CDR3 is TGTGCCAGCAGCGTAGAGGCGGAGCGCGGGGAGCTGTTTTTT. Encoded protein: CASSVEAERGELFF. The full variable domain, completed using reference TRBV9 and TRBJ2-2, is DSGVTQTPKHLITATGQRVTLRCSPRSGDLSVYWYQQSLDQGLQFLIQYYNGEERAKGNILERFSAQQFPDLHSELNLSSLELGDSALYFCASSVEAERGELFFGEGSRLTVL.

In DNA, the CDR3 is TGTGCCAGCAGCTTATGGGGGGGGACTGAAGCTTTCTTT. This gives the protein CASSLWGGTEAFF. The chain recombines TRBV7-3 with TRBJ1-1; TRBD1 might be the D (5 bases). The V and J ends lost 2 bases and 5 bases respectively, with 9 bases between them. Germline CDR1 SGHTA, CDR2 FQGTGA. This CDR3 spans 13 amino acids.

The chain joins TRBV4-3 to TRBJ2-3, with 10 bases that match TRBD2. The V segment lost 6 bases and the J segment 6 bases; nucleotides outside the gene matches: 9. The CDR3 has 15 residues. Germline CDR1 is LGHNA and CDR2 is YSLEER. Here the CDR3 reads CASRVGAGGRDTQYF. The CDR3, as DNA: TGCGCCAGCAGGGTTGGAGCGGGGGGGCGGGATACGCAGTATTTT.

The genes are TRBV2 and TRBJ1-2; 10 bases line up with TRBD1. This CDR3 spans 13 amino acids. Losses at the gene ends were 6 bases for V and 5 bases for J; bases not matched to a gene: 3. Germline CDR1 SNHLY, CDR2 FYNNEI. CDR3 sequence (DNA): TGTGCCAGCAGCAGACAGGGGGCTTATGGCTACACCTTC. It is translated as CASSRQGAYGYTF.

This clone was seen only a few times. The J gene is TRBJ2-1, the V gene TRBV19; D is unresolved. Looked up from germline, CDR1 is LNHDA and CDR2 is SQIVND (reference sequence). The CDR3 extends over 11 amino acids. Trimming left V 5 bases short and J 3 bases short, with 2 bases between. CDR3 protein: CASSLYNEQFF. The CDR3, as DNA: TGTGCCAGTAGTCTCTACAATGAGCAGTTCTTC.

The chain is built from TRBV7-8 and TRBJ1-1, with D possibly being TRBD1 (5 bases). The CDR3 totals 12 residues. CDR1 and CDR2 from the germline V gene are SGHVS and FQNEAQ. The V end lost 2 bases, the J end lost 6 bases, and 7 bases lay between the germline ends. This chain's CDR3 is CASSLSRAEAFF. As DNA, the CDR3 is TGTGCCAGCAGCTTAAGCAGGGCTGAAGCTTTCTTT.

V and J are TRBV7-9 and TRBJ2-5; maybe TRBD2 (6 bases). Trimming left V 6 bases short and J 4 bases short, with 12 bases between. This CDR3 is built from 13 residues. Germline CDR1 reads SEHNR; CDR2 reads FQNEAQ (reference sequence). This CDR3 reads CASRGGKGETQYF. Here the CDR3 DNA reads TGTGCCAGCAGGGGCGGGAAGGGAGAGACCCAGTACTTC.

The genes are TRBV6-5 and TRBJ2-3; 14 nucleotides match TRBD2. Germline trimming cut 6 bases from V and 4 bases from J; bases unmatched to any gene: 3. The CDR3 loop spans 15 amino acids. Germline V gene data show CDR1 as MNHEY and CDR2 as SVGAGI. The CDR3 DNA follows: TGTGCCAGCAGCAGACTAGCGGGGGGGTCAGATACGCAGTATTTT. Amino acid sequence: CASSRLAGGSDTQYF.

V is TRBV27 and J is TRBJ1-2; no clear D. The CDR3 has 14 amino acids. Per the germline V gene, CDR1 is MNHEY and CDR2 is SMNVEV (reference sequence). Between the trimmed V and J ends, which lost 5 bases and 5 bases, there was a span of 15 bases. CDR3 region: CASSPFGRGYGYTF. The CDR3 nucleotides are TGTGCCAGCAGTCCTTTTGGCAGAGGGTATGGCTACACCTTC.

The chain couples TRBV19 to TRBJ1-1; TRBD1 matches 7 bases. The CDR3 runs to 17 residues. CDR1 LNHDA and CDR2 SQIVND come from the germline V gene (reference sequence). The ends lost 3 bases at V and 3 bases at J; junction bases unmatched: 13. The CDR3, as DNA: TGTGCCAGTAGTATCCGGACAGGTTCCCCCTCCGACACTGAAGCTTTCTTT. Translating it yields CASSIRTGSPSDTEAFF.

This chain connects TRBV2 to TRBJ1-5; D possibly corresponds to TRBD1 (6 bases). Germline V gives CDR1 SNHLY, CDR2 FYNNEI. This CDR3 spans 13 amino acids. V was shortened by 10 bases and J by 7 bases, with 17 bases between the two germline ends. The CDR3 sequence is CATKGTTSQPQHF. For the CDR3, the DNA is TGTGCCACCAAAGGGACAACGAGCCAGCCCCAGCATTTT.

As for this clone: Other DNA sequences in the same sample also yield this CDR3. The chain has TRBV18 and TRBJ1-1; 7 bases map to TRBD1. The germline CDR1 and CDR2 sequences are KGHSH and LQKENI. The CDR3 spans 13 residues. V shed 3 bases, J shed 6 bases, and the junction held 4 bases outside the gene matches. The CDR3 DNA sequence: TGTGCCAGCTCACCCGGGACAGTGGCTGAAGCTTTCTTT. Amino acids: CASSPGTVAEAFF.

The rearrangement uses TRBV29-1 and TRBJ2-7, with D possibly matching TRBD1 (5 bases). V shed 1 base and J shed 4 bases, with 17 bases lying between them. Germline CDR1 is SQVTM and CDR2 is ANQGSEA. The CDR3 loop spans 15 amino acids. This CDR3 reads CSVEVTGPRAYEQYF. The CDR3, as DNA: TGCAGCGTTGAAGTAACAGGTCCTCGGGCTTACGAGCAGTACTTC.

The genes are TRBV6-5 and TRBJ2-5; a weak D match, TRBD1 (6 bases). Germline V CDR1 and CDR2: MNHEY, SVGAGI. The CDR3 extends over 15 amino acids. The V and J ends lost 6 bases and 2 bases respectively, with 16 bases between them. CDR3 sequence (DNA): TGTGCCAGCAGCCCCAGGGGATTGGCTCAAGAGACCCAGTACTTC. This sequence encodes CASSPRGLAQETQYF.

This clone was counted ten times or more. The gene calls are TRBV11-2 and TRBJ2-5; D is possibly TRBD1 (5 bases). This CDR3 comprises 13 residues. V lost 7 bases and J 2 bases, leaving 11 bases between the germline ends. Germline V gene sequence: CDR1 SGHAT, CDR2 FQNNGV. This chain's CDR3 is CASTRTRQETQYF. CDR3 DNA sequence: TGTGCCAGCACACGGACAAGACAAGAGACCCAGTACTTC.

The chain uses TRBV4-3 and TRBJ2-1; 7 bases are shared with TRBD1. V lost 0 bases, J lost 5 bases, and 7 bases stayed unmatched. The CDR3 sequence is 16 residues long. CDR1 and CDR2 (germline): LGHNA, YSLEER. The CDR3 sequence: CASSQDRQGWDNEQFF. CDR3 coding DNA: TGCGCCAGCAGCCAAGATAGACAGGGTTGGGACAATGAGCAGTTCTTC.

The V gene is TRBV27, the J gene TRBJ2-1; 8 bases agree with TRBD1. Per the germline V gene, CDR1 is MNHEY and CDR2 is SMNVEV (reference sequence). The CDR3 runs to 14 residues. Trimming cost V 2 bases and J 8 bases; bases outside gene matches: 5. CDR3 nucleotides: TGTGCCAGCAGTTTAACCCGGACAGGGCATGAGCAGTTCTTC. Protein: CASSLTRTGHEQFF.

V and J are TRBV5-1 and TRBJ1-5, with 7 bases lining up with TRBD1. Trimming at V came to 4 bases and at J to 4 bases, leaving 5 bases not matched to a gene. CDR3 length: 14 residues. Germline V gene data show CDR1 as SGHRS and CDR2 as YFSETQ. DNA of the CDR3: TGCGCCAGCAGCCTTGGGACAGAAAATCAGCCCCAGCATTTT. Translating gives CASSLGTENQPQHF.

This chain connects TRBV9 to TRBJ1-1; D remains unclear. CDR3 length: 11 amino acids. The V end lost 6 bases, the J end lost 4 bases, and 7 bases lay between the germline ends. Germline assignment: CDR1 SGDLS and CDR2 YYNGEE. CDR3 sequence: CASTRGTEAFF. CDR3 coding DNA: TGTGCCAGCACCCGGGGCACTGAAGCTTTCTTT.

V usage is TRBV5-6 and J usage is TRBJ2-1; 8 positions agree with TRBD1. Germline V gene lookup returns CDR1 SGHDT and CDR2 YYEEEE. The J segment lost 6 bases and the V segment lost 4 bases, leaving 6 bases of the junction unmatched. This CDR3 has 14 amino acids. CDR3: CASSTGTGPNEQFF. For the CDR3, the DNA is TGTGCCAGCAGCACAGGGACAGGCCCCAATGAGCAGTTCTTC.

This chain joins TRBV5-8 and TRBJ1-2, with D maybe TRBD1 (6 bases). Trimming removed 0 bases from V and 7 bases from J, with 13 bases in between. CDR3 length equals 14 residues. Per germline, CDR1 SGHTS and CDR2 YDEGEE. The CDR3 spells CASSLAGTRIGYTF. The DNA for the CDR3 is TGTGCCAGCAGCTTGGCCGGGACAAGGATTGGCTACACCTTC. Using reference TRBV5-8 and TRBJ1-2 for the parts outside the CDR3, the full variable domain is EAGVTQSPTHLIKTRGQQATLRCSPISGHTSVYWYQQALGLGLQFLLWYDEGEERNRGNFPPRFSGRQFPNYSSELNVNALELEDSALYLCASSLAGTRIGYTFGSGTRLTVV.

The chain carries TRBV19 and TRBJ2-1; D possibly corresponds to TRBD2 (6 bases). Germline V gene sequence: CDR1 LNHDA, CDR2 SQIVND (reference sequence). V shed 9 bases and J shed 9 bases, with 15 bases lying between them. The CDR3 is 12 amino acids. The CDR3 spells CASSPTRGEQFF. CDR3 in DNA: TGTGCCAGCTCACCGACTAGAGGTGAGCAGTTCTTC.

The chain uses TRBV4-2 and TRBJ1-2; D is perhaps TRBD1 (6 bases). V gave up 1 base and J gave up 4 bases, with 19 bases separating them. The germline V gene has CDR1 LGHNA and CDR2 YNFKEQ. The CDR3 has 17 amino acids. CDR3 in DNA: TGTGCCAGCAGCCAAGTGAGGGGTATCGACAGGTTCTATGGCTACACCTTC. It codes for CASSQVRGIDRFYGYTF.

This chain uses TRBV9 with TRBJ2-3; 12 bases align to TRBD2. CDR3 length: 15 amino acids. With 3 bases clipped from V and 8 bases from J, the junction kept 7 bases outside the gene matches. From germline, CDR1 is SGDLS and CDR2 YYNGEE. The CDR3 coding sequence is TGTGCCAGCAGCGCGTTGACTAGCGGGGGACTTACGCAGTATTTT. Residues: CASSALTSGGLTQYF.

V usage is TRBV27 and J usage is TRBJ1-6; no clear D gene. Trimming left V 7 bases short and J 5 bases short, with 12 bases between. Germline V gene data show CDR1 as MNHEY and CDR2 as SMNVEV (reference sequence). The CDR3 has 14 residues. The CDR3 reads CASTQLPDNSPLHF. Written as DNA, the CDR3 is TGTGCCAGCACCCAACTGCCTGATAATTCACCCCTCCACTTT.